These 15 T cell receptor beta chains were sequenced from one sample in a study of shared clonotypes between healthy human individuals. Clones were read by immunoSEQ multiplex PCR, and TCRdb kept only the in-frame ones, dropping some. The data hold millions of clones, with approximately 95% observed a single time. The material sequenced was naive CD4+ T cells from PBMCs. Subset reported: CD45RA+ positively selected. These receptor sequences come from a man aged 18 to 35 in good health. Some clones in this sample may be carry-over from other donors' samples.

The CDR3 nucleotides read TGTGCCAGCAGCTTGCGTGCCGCTAGCACAGATACGCAGTATTTT. Translated, it gives CASSLRAASTDTQYF. This chain uses TRBV5-6 with TRBJ2-3; D not resolved. The germline CDR1 and CDR2 sequences are SGHDT and YYEEEE. Trimming removed 1 base at V and 0 bases at J, with 9 bases between. This CDR3 comprises 15 residues.

This chain links TRBV28 with TRBJ2-7, with unresolved D. Trimming took off 4 bases at V and 0 bases at J, with 13 bases between the two ends. The CDR3 runs 15 residues. Germline CDR1 reads MDHEN; CDR2 reads SYDVKM. CDR3 in amino acids: CASSWRGKSSYEQYF. In nucleotides, the CDR3 is TGTGCCAGCAGTTGGCGCGGCAAGAGCTCCTACGAGCAGTACTTC.

The chain employs TRBV6-6 and TRBJ1-1; TRBD1 is a possible D gene (5 bases). Germline CDR1 and CDR2: MNHNY and SVGAGI (reference sequence). V gave up 7 bases and J gave up 5 bases, with 8 bases separating them. The CDR3 covers 11 residues. CDR3 DNA: TGTGCCAGCACGCAGGGAACTGAAGCTTTCTTT. Its protein product is CASTQGTEAFF.

This clone was seen just once. This chain connects TRBV6-1 to TRBJ2-7; tentatively, D is TRBD1 (5 bases). Germline CDR1 reads MNHNS; CDR2 reads SASEGT. The CDR3 loop spans 15 amino acids. V lost 8 bases to trimming and J lost 4 bases, with 21 bases between them. The CDR3 region is CASALSPGLRYEQYF. The CDR3 coding sequence is TGTGCCAGCGCCCTTTCCCCAGGGTTGAGGTACGAGCAGTACTTC.

The J gene is TRBJ1-5, the V gene TRBV2; D gene ambiguous. The CDR3 totals 14 residues. Trimming cost V 7 bases and J 5 bases, with 15 bases left between them. Germline V lookup: CDR1 SNHLY, CDR2 FYNNEI. The CDR3 sequence is CASTSQRVDQPQHF. CDR3 coding DNA: TGTGCCAGCACCTCCCAGCGGGTAGATCAGCCCCAGCATTTT.

This chain links TRBV29-1 with TRBJ1-4, with D unclear. The germline CDR1 and CDR2 sequences are SQVTM and ANQGSEA. This CDR3 comprises 13 residues. Trimming shortened V by 7 bases and J by 5 bases, and 14 bases separated the two germline ends. The CDR3 loop reads CSATGGLNEKLFF. The DNA for the CDR3 is TGCAGCGCTACGGGAGGACTCAATGAAAAACTGTTTTTT.

The chain couples TRBV5-1 to TRBJ2-1; D is undetermined. The CDR3 is 13 amino acids. Germline assignment: CDR1 SGHRS and CDR2 YFSETQ. V lost 6 bases and J 2 bases, leaving 9 bases between the germline ends. CDR3: CASTLPTYNEQFF. In DNA, the CDR3 is TGCGCCAGCACCCTCCCCACCTACAATGAGCAGTTCTTC. Filled out from reference TRBV5-1 and TRBJ2-1, the complete variable domain reads KAGVTQTPRYLIKTRGQQVTLSCSPISGHRSVSWYQQTPGQGLQFLFEYFSETQRNKGNFPGRFSGRQFSNSRSEMNVSTLELGDSALYLCASTLPTYNEQFFGPGTRLTVL.

The rearrangement links TRBV6-5 to TRBJ2-5; 7 nucleotides match TRBD1. Trimming at V came to 4 bases and at J to 2 bases, leaving 10 bases not matched to a gene. The CDR3 sequence is 16 residues long. From germline, CDR1 is MNHEY and CDR2 SVGAGI. The CDR3 sequence is CASSSLRTGVQETQYF. CDR3 bases: TGTGCCAGCAGTTCACTTCGGACAGGCGTACAAGAGACCCAGTACTTC.

This chain links TRBV25-1 with TRBJ2-7, with 11 bases lining up with TRBD2. After removal of 5 bases from V and 0 bases from J, the junction contained 6 bases not matched to a gene. This CDR3 has 16 amino acids. Germline values: CDR1 MGHDK, CDR2 SYGVNS. The CDR3 loop reads CASSRAGTSGSYEQYF. As DNA, the CDR3 is TGTGCCAGCAGTAGAGCCGGGACTAGCGGCTCCTACGAGCAGTACTTC.

V usage is TRBV30 and J usage is TRBJ2-7, with D possibly matching TRBD2 (5 bases). Looked up from germline, CDR1 is GTSNPN and CDR2 is SVGIG (reference sequence). This CDR3 is 13 amino acids long. V lost 3 bases and J 2 bases, leaving 11 bases between the germline ends. CDR3 nucleotides: TGTGCCTGGAGCGAGGGTGAGACCTACGAGCAGTACTTC. As protein: CAWSEGETYEQYF.

The chain's CDR3 is CASSLDSLNYGYTF. Here the CDR3 DNA reads TGCGCCAGCAGCTTGGATTCCCTTAACTATGGCTACACCTTC. The chain is built from TRBV5-1 and TRBJ1-2; D is undetermined. The germline V and J ends were trimmed by 0 bases and 1 base, with 7 bases remaining between them. The germline gives CDR1 SGHRS, CDR2 YFSETQ. CDR3 length: 14 amino acids. Complete variable domain (other parts from reference TRBV5-1 and TRBJ1-2): KAGVTQTPRYLIKTRGQQVTLSCSPISGHRSVSWYQQTPGQGLQFLFEYFSETQRNKGNFPGRFSGRQFSNSRSEMNVSTLELGDSALYLCASSLDSLNYGYTFGSGTRLTVV.

The rearrangement links TRBV4-3 to TRBJ2-2; D perhaps matches TRBD2 (5 bases). There are 11 residues in the CDR3. Germline CDR1 LGHNA, CDR2 YSLEER. The DNA for the CDR3 is TGCTTCGGGAAGCGGACCGGGGAGCTGTTTTTT. This codes for CFGKRTGELFF.

With regard to this clone: Other DNA variants within this sample encode the same CDR3. The chain joins TRBV28 to TRBJ1-2; the D is unclear. This CDR3 has 12 amino acids. Per the germline V gene, CDR1 is MDHEN and CDR2 is SYDVKM. V was clipped by 2 bases and J by 8 bases, with 9 bases between them. The CDR3 protein is CASSLGPRGYTF. The CDR3 DNA reads as TGTGCCAGCAGTTTAGGGCCTCGGGGCTACACCTTC.

CDR3 residues: CASAEQGSSNQPQHF. Here the CDR3 DNA reads TGTGCCAGCGCCGAACAGGGTTCAAGCAATCAGCCCCAGCATTTT. The chain carries TRBV2 and TRBJ1-5; tentatively, D is TRBD1 (6 bases). This CDR3 is built from 15 residues. Deletions cut 8 bases from V and 1 base from J, with 15 bases between. Germline assignment: CDR1 SNHLY and CDR2 FYNNEI.

CDR3 DNA: TGTGCCAGCAGCGCCCGACTAGCGGGAGGGCCGGGGCAAGAGACCCAGTACTTC. It codes for CASSARLAGGPGQETQYF. The chain is built from TRBV9 and TRBJ2-5, with 14 bases that match TRBD2. After removal of 3 bases from V and 2 bases from J, the junction contained 9 bases not matched to a gene. The CDR3 extends over 18 amino acids. CDR1 is SGDLS and CDR2 is YYNGEE in the germline V gene.